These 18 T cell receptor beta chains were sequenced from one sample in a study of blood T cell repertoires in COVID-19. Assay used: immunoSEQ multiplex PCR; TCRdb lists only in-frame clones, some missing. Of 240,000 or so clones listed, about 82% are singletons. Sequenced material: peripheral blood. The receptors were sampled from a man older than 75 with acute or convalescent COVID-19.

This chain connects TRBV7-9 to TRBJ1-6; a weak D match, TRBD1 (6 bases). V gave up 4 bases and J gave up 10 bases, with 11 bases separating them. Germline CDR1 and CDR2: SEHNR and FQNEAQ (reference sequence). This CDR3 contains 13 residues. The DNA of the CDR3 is TGTGCCAGCAGCTCCACGGGGGGCTCACCCCTCCACTTT. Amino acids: CASSSTGGSPLHF.

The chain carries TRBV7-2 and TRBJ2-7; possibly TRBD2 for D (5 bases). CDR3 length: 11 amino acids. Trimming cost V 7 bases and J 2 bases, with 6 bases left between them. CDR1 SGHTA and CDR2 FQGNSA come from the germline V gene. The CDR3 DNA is TGTGCCAGCACCGGGGCCTACGAGCAGTACTTC. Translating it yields CASTGAYEQYF.

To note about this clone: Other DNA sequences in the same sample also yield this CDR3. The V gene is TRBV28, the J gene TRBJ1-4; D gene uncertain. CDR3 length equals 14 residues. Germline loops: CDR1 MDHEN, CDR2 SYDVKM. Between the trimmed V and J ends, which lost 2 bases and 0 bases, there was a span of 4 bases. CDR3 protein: CASSLQTTNEKLFF. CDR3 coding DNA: TGTGCCAGCAGTTTACAAACAACTAATGAAAAACTGTTTTTT.

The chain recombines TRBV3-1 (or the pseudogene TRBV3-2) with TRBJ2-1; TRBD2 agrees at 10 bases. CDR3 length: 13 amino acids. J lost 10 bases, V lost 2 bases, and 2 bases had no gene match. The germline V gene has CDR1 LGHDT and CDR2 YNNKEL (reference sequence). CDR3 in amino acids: CASSQLAGVEQFF. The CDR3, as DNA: TGTGCCAGCAGCCAACTAGCGGGAGTGGAGCAGTTCTTC.

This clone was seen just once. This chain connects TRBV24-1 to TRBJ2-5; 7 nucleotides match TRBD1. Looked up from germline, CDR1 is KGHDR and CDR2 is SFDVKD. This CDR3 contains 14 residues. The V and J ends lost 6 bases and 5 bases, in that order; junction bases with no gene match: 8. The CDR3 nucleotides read TGTGCCACCAGTCAAGAGTCCAGGGGGGAGACCCAGTACTTC. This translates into CATSQESRGETQYF.

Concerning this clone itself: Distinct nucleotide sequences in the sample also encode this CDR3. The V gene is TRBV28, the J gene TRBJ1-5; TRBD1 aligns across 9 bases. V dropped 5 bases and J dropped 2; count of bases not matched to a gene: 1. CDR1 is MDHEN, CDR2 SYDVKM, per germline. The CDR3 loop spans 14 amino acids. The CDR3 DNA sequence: TGTGCCAGCAGTAGGGACAGGGGCAATCAGCCCCAGCATTTT. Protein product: CASSRDRGNQPQHF. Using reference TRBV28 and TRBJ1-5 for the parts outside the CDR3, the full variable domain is DVKVTQSSRYLVKRTGEKVFLECVQDMDHENMFWYRQDPGLGLRLIYFSYDVKMKEKGDIPEGYSVSREKKERFSLILESASTNQTSMYLCASSRDRGNQPQHFGDGTRLSIL.

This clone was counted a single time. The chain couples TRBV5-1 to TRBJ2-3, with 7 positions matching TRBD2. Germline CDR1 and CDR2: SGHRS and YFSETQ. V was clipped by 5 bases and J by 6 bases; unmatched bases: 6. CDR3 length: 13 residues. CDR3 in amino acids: CASRGPGGDTQYF. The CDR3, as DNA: TGCGCCAGCAGGGGACCGGGAGGCGATACGCAGTATTTT.

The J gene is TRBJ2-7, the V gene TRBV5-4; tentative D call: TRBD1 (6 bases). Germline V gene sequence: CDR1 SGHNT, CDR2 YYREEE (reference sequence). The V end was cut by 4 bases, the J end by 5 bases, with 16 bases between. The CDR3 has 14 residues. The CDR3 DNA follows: TGTGCCAGCAGCCGCAGGGGTTACGTCAACGAGCAGTACTTC. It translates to CASSRRGYVNEQYF. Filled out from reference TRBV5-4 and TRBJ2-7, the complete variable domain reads ETGVTQSPTHLIKTRGQQVTLRCSSQSGHNTVSWYQQALGQGPQFIFQYYREEENGRGNFPPRFSGLQFPNYSSELNVNALELDDSALYLCASSRRGYVNEQYFGPGTRLTVT.

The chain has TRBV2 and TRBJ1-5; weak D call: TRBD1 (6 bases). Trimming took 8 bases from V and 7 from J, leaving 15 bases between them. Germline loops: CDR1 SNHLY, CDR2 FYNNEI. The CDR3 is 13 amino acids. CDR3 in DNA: TGTGCCAGCCGGGGGGGCGTTGGGCAGCCCCAGCATTTT. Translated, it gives CASRGGVGQPQHF.

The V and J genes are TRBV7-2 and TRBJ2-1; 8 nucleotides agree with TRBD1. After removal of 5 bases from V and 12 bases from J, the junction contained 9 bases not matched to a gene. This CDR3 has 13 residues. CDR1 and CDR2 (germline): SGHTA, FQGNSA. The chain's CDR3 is CASSAHPGTGQFF. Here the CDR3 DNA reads TGTGCCAGCAGCGCACACCCAGGGACAGGGCAGTTCTTC.

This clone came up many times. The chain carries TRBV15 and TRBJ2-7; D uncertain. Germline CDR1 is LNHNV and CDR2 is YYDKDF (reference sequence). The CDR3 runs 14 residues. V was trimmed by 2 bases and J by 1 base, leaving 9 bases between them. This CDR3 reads CATSRPPTSYEQYF. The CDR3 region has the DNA TGTGCCACCAGCAGACCGCCGACATCCTACGAGCAGTACTTC.

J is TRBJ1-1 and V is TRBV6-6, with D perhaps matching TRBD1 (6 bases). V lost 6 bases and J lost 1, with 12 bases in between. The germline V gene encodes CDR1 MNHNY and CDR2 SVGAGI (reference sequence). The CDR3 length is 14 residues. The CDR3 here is CASSFMTGNTEAFF. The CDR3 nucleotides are TGTGCCAGCAGCTTCATGACAGGGAACACTGAAGCTTTCTTT.

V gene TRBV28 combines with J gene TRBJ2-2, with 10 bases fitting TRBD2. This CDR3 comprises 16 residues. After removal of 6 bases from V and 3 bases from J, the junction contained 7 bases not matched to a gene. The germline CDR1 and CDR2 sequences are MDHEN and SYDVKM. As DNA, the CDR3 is TGTGCCAGCAGCCCCACTAGCGGGACTTACACCGGGGAGCTGTTTTTT. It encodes CASSPTSGTYTGELFF.

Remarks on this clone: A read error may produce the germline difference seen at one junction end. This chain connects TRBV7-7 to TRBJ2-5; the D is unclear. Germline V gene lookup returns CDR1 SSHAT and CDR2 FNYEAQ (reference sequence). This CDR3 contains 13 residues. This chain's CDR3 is CASSFGRQETQYF. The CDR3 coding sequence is TGTGCTAGCAGCTTTGGCAGGCAAGAGACCCAGTACTTC. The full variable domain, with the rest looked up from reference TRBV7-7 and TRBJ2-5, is GAGVSQSPRYKVTKRGQDVTLRCDPISSHATLYWYQQALGQGPEFLTYFNYEAQPDKSGLPSDRFSAERPEGSISTLTIQRTEQRDSAMYRCASSFGRQETQYFGPGTRLLVL.

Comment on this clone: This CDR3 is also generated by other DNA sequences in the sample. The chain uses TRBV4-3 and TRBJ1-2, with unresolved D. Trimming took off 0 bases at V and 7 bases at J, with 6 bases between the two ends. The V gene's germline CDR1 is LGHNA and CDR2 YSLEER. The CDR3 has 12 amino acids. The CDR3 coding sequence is TGCGCCAGCAGCCAAGAGGCAGGTGGCTACACCTTC. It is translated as CASSQEAGGYTF.

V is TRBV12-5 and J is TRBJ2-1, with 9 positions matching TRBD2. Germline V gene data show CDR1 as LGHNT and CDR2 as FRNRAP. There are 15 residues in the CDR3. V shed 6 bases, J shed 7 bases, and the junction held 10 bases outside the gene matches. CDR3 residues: CASGKGLASKNEQFF. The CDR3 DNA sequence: TGTGCTAGTGGGAAGGGACTAGCATCCAAAAATGAGCAGTTCTTC.

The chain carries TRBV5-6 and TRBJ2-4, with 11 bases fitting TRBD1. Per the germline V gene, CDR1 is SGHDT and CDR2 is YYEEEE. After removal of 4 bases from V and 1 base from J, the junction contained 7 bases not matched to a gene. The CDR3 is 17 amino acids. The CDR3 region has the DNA TGTGCCAGCAGCACTGGACAGGGGGCGAGGGCCAAAAACATTCAGTACTTC. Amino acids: CASSTGQGARAKNIQYF.

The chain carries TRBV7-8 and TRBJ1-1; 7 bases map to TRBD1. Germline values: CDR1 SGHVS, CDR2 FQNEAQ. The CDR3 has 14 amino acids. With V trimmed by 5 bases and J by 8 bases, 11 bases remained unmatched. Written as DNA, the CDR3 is TGTGCCAGCAGCCGGGACAGTTATTCATTCGAAGCTTTCTTT. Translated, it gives CASSRDSYSFEAFF.